These 16 T cell receptor beta chains came from one sample sequenced in a study of blood T cell repertoires in COVID-19. TCRdb's copy holds only in-frame clones and misses some; the assay was immunoSEQ multiplex PCR. The sample gives about 170,000 clones, over 65% of which show up once; under 4.5% is in the top ten. Material for sequencing was PBMCs or T cells enriched from blood (not recorded which). Receptors were obtained from a woman in her forties or fifties who had recovered from COVID-19.

The chain is built from TRBV5-6 and TRBJ1-5; unclear D gene. Germline-derived CDR1 and CDR2 are SGHDT and YYEEEE. Trimming cost V 7 bases and J 4 bases, with 6 bases left between them. The CDR3 runs 11 residues. As DNA, the CDR3 is TGTGCCAGCGTGGAGAATCAGCCCCAGCATTTT. Encoded protein: CASVENQPQHF.

V is TRBV19 and J is TRBJ2-2, with 7 bases aligning to TRBD1. CDR3 length: 16 residues. Germline trimming cut 5 bases from V and 3 bases from J; bases unmatched to any gene: 9. Germline CDR1 is LNHDA and CDR2 is SQIVND (reference sequence). CDR3 sequence: CASSGHSGQYTGELFF. The CDR3, as DNA: TGTGCCAGTAGTGGCCACTCGGGACAGTACACCGGGGAGCTGTTTTTT. Supplemented by reference TRBV19 and TRBJ2-2, the full variable domain reads DGGITQSPKYLFRKEGQNVTLSCEQNLNHDAMYWYRQDPGQGLRLIYYSQIVNDFQKGDIAEGYSVSREKKESFPLTVTSAQKNPTAFYLCASSGHSGQYTGELFFGEGSRLTVL.

V is TRBV14 and J is TRBJ1-4; no clear D gene. V was trimmed by 1 base and J by 5 bases, leaving 11 bases between them. The CDR3 consists of 15 residues. Germline values: CDR1 SGHDN, CDR2 FVKESK. CDR3 bases: TGTGCCAGCAGCCAAGTTGGCGGCCTCAATGAAAAACTGTTTTTT. This codes for CASSQVGGLNEKLFF.

As to this clone: Other DNA sequences of this sample code for an identical CDR3. The chain is built from TRBV19 and TRBJ1-5, with 8 bases matching TRBD1. Looked up from germline, CDR1 is LNHDA and CDR2 is SQIVND (reference sequence). Trimming at V came to 1 base and at J to 3 bases, leaving 2 bases not matched to a gene. This CDR3 has 15 amino acids. Here the CDR3 reads CASSIGQGPNQPQHF. DNA for the CDR3: TGTGCCAGTAGTATAGGACAGGGGCCCAATCAGCCCCAGCATTTT.

V is TRBV9 and J is TRBJ1-1; D gene unclear. The V gene's germline CDR1 is SGDLS and CDR2 YYNGEE. The CDR3 spans 14 residues. V was pared by 6 bases and J by 0 bases, with 12 bases between. CDR3 sequence: CASTPGDMNTEAFF. The CDR3 DNA reads as TGTGCCAGCACTCCAGGTGATATGAACACTGAAGCTTTCTTT.

This sequence joins TRBV3-1 (or the pseudogene TRBV3-2) and TRBJ1-2; 7 nucleotides line up with TRBD1. Losses at the gene ends were 0 bases for V and 7 bases for J; bases not matched to a gene: 5. The germline V gene encodes CDR1 LGHDT and CDR2 YNNKEL (reference sequence). The CDR3 length is 14 residues. The CDR3 region is CASSQEEGASGYTF. The CDR3 DNA reads TGTGCCAGCAGCCAAGAGGAGGGGGCTAGTGGCTACACCTTC.

The gene calls are TRBV6-5 and TRBJ1-1; perhaps TRBD1 as D (6 bases). Trimming took off 5 bases at V and 11 bases at J, with 24 bases between the two ends. Germline assignment: CDR1 MNHEY and CDR2 SVGAGI. This CDR3 contains 15 residues. The CDR3 coding sequence is TGTGCCAGCAGTCCTCCGGGGACACCACGCAATGCGGCTTTCTTT. Translation gives CASSPPGTPRNAAFF.

The chain has TRBV21-1 and TRBJ1-6. TRBV21-1 is a pseudogene segment. The CDR3 runs to 16 residues. The CDR3 sequence is CASSRAPGGYNSPLHF. The CDR3 nucleotides are TGTGCCAGCAGCAGGGCCCCGGGGGGCTATAATTCACCCCTCCACTTT.

The V call is TRBV6-5, the J call TRBJ1-2; D gene ambiguous. Germline V gives CDR1 MNHEY, CDR2 SVGAGI. V lost 0 bases to trimming and J lost 2 bases, with 7 bases between them. This CDR3 region has 14 residues. In nucleotides, the CDR3 is TGTGCCAGCAGTTACTCGGGAGAGAACTATGGCTACACCTTC. Protein product: CASSYSGENYGYTF.

This clone was detected once. V is TRBV12-3 or TRBV12-4 and J is TRBJ2-5; D is undetermined. This CDR3 is 12 amino acids long. With 3 bases removed from V and 4 bases from J, the gap between germline ends came to 6 bases. CDR3 region: CASSLNRETQYF. The CDR3, as DNA: TGTGCCAGCAGTTTGAACAGAGAGACCCAGTACTTC.

The genes are TRBV11-2 and TRBJ2-5; tentative D call: TRBD2 (5 bases). Trimming removed 3 bases at V and 3 bases at J, with 11 bases between. The germline CDR1 and CDR2 sequences are SGHAT and FQNNGV. This CDR3 contains 14 residues. The CDR3 coding sequence is TGTGCCAGCAGCTTCGGCAGCGGCGAAGAGACCCAGTACTTC. It yields the protein CASSFGSGEETQYF.

This clone was counted a single time. V and J are TRBV6-2 or TRBV6-3 and TRBJ2-4; D gene ambiguous. Trimming took 5 bases from V and 4 from J, leaving 9 bases between them. There are 13 residues in the CDR3. The germline V gene has CDR1 MNHEY and CDR2 SVGEGT. As DNA, the CDR3 is TGTGCCAGCAGTCTACAGCAAAAAAACATTCAGTACTTC. Amino acids: CASSLQQKNIQYF.

About this clone: Within the sample, other DNA sequences also encode this same CDR3. The V gene is TRBV12-3 or TRBV12-4, the J gene TRBJ1-2; unclear D gene. V was trimmed by 5 bases and J by 5 bases, leaving 9 bases between them. The CDR3 has 12 residues. CDR3 coding DNA: TGTGCCAGCAGTCCTCGAGGGTATGGCTACACCTTC. Amino acid sequence: CASSPRGYGYTF.

The chain combines TRBV5-4 with TRBJ1-2; D is uncertain. This CDR3 has 9 residues. V was clipped by 10 bases and J by 8 bases, with 9 bases between them. From germline, CDR1 is SGHNT and CDR2 YYREEE (reference sequence). CDR3 in amino acids: CAPLEGYTF. The CDR3 region has the DNA TGTGCCCCTTTGGAGGGCTACACCTTC.

This clone showed up just once. This rearrangement joins TRBV7-6 to TRBJ1-2; 7 nucleotides align to TRBD1. Germline V lookup: CDR1 SGHVS, CDR2 FNYEAQ. The CDR3 runs 13 residues. Losses at the gene ends were 6 bases for V and 3 bases for J; bases not matched to a gene: 4. The CDR3, as DNA: TGTGCCAGCAGTCTCGACAGGGACTATGGCTACACCTTC. Translating gives CASSLDRDYGYTF.

This clone came up a few times. The J gene is TRBJ2-2, the V gene TRBV7-8; perhaps TRBD2 as D (6 bases). The V end was cut by 1 base, the J end by 3 bases, with 9 bases between. The CDR3 spans 15 residues. Germline CDR1 and CDR2: SGHVS and FQNEAQ. The CDR3 DNA sequence: TGTGCCAGCAGCTTAGGTAGCGGATACACCGGGGAGCTGTTTTTT. Protein product: CASSLGSGYTGELFF.